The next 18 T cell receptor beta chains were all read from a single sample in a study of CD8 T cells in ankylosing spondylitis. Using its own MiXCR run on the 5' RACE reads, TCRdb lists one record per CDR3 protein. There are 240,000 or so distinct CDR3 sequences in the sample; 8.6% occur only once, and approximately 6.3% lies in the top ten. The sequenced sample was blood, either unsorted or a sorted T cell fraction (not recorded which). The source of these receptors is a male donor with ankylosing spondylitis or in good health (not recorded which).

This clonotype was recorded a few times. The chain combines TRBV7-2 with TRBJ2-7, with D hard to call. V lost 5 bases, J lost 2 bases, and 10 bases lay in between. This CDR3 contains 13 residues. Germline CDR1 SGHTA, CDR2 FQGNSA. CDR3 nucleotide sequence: TGTGCCAGCAGCCCTCAACAGACCTACGAGCAGTACTTC. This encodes CASSPQQTYEQYF.

CDR3 bases: TGTGCCTGGAGACCCAACTCTGGAAACACCATATATTTT. Protein sequence: CAWRPNSGNTIYF. The V gene is TRBV30, the J gene TRBJ1-3; D gene unclear. The germline V gene encodes CDR1 GTSNPN and CDR2 SVGIG (reference sequence). The CDR3 consists of 13 residues. V was pared by 3 bases and J by 0 bases, with 6 bases between.

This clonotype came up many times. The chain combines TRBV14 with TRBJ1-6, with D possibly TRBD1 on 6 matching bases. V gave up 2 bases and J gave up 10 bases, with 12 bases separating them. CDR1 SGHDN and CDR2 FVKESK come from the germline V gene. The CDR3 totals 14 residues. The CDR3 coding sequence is TGTGCCAGCAGCCAAACAGGGCTGTACTCACCCCTCCACTTT. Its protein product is CASSQTGLYSPLHF.

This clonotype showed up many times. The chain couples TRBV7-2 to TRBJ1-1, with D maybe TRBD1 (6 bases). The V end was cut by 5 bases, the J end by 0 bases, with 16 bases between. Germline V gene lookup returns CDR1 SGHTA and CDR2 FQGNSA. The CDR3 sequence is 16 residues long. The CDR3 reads CASSLIMGHLNTEAFF. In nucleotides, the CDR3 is TGTGCCAGCAGCCTGATCATGGGACACTTGAACACTGAAGCTTTCTTT. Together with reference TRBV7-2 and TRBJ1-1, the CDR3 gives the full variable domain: GAGVSQSPSNKVTEKGKDVELRCDPISGHTALYWYRQSLGQGLEFLIYFQGNSAPDKSGLPSDRFSAERTGGSVSTLTIQRTQQEDSAVYLCASSLIMGHLNTEAFFGQGTRLTVV.

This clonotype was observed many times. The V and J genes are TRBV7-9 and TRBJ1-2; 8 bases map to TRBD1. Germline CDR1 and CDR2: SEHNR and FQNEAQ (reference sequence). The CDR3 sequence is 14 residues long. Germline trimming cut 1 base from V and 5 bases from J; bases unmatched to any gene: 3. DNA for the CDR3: TGTGCCAGCAGCTTAGGGGGACAGGAATATGGCTACACCTTC. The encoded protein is CASSLGGQEYGYTF.

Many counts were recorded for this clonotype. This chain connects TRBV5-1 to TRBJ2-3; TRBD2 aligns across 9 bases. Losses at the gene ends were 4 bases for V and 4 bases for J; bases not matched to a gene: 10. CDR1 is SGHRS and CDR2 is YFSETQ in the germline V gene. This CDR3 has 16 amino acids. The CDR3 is CASSNGLASPADTQYF. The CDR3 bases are TGCGCCAGCAGCAACGGACTAGCGAGCCCCGCAGATACGCAGTATTTT.

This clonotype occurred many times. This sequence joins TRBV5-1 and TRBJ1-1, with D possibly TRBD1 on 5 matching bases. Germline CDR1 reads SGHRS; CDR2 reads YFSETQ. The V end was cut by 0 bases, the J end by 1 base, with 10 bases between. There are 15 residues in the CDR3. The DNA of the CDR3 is TGCGCCAGCAGCTTGGACGACGGGGGGAACACTGAAGCTTTCTTT. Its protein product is CASSLDDGGNTEAFF.

The CDR3 bases are TGCGCCAGCAGTTCCCGGACAGGGGAAGAAACTGAAGCTTTCTTT. Its protein product is CASSSRTGEETEAFF. The chain uses TRBV5-1 and TRBJ1-1; 9 nucleotides agree with TRBD1. The CDR3 extends over 15 amino acids. Losses at the gene ends were 5 bases for V and 5 bases for J; bases not matched to a gene: 10. The V gene's germline CDR1 is SGHRS and CDR2 YFSETQ.

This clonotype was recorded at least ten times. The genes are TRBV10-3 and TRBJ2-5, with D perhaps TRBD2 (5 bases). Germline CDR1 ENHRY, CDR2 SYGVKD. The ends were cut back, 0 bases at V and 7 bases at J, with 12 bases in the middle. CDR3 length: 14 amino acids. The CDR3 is CAISESEEPGTQYF. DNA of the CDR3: TGTGCCATCAGTGAGTCGGAGGAGCCGGGGACCCAGTACTTC.

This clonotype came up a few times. The CDR3 nucleotides are TGCGCCAGCAGCCATAACGGGGGCGACTTCGAGCAGTACTTC. This gives the protein CASSHNGGDFEQYF. The V gene is TRBV4-1, the J gene TRBJ2-7; D possibly matches TRBD1 or TRBD2 (6 bases each). The CDR3 loop spans 14 amino acids. V lost 3 bases and J 6 bases, leaving 15 bases between the germline ends. Germline CDR1 reads MGHRA; CDR2 reads YSYEKL.

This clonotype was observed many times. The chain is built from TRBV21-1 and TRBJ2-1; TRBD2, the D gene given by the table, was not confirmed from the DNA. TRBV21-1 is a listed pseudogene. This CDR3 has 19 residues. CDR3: CASSIPLADQFDSYNEQFF. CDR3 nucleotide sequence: TGTGCCAGCAGCATACCACTAGCGGACCAATTTGATTCCTACAATGAGCAGTTCTTC.

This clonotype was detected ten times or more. The CDR3 DNA follows: TGCGCCAGCAGCCAAGATGATTGGGCAGGAGGGGATGAGCAGTTCTTC. Its translation: CASSQDDWAGGDEQFF. The V and J genes are TRBV4-1 and TRBJ2-1; D perhaps matches TRBD2 (6 bases). Trimming pared 0 bases from V and 8 bases from J, leaving 17 bases between. The germline CDR1 and CDR2 sequences are MGHRA and YSYEKL. This CDR3 spans 16 amino acids.

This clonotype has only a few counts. CDR3 nucleotides: TGCGCCAGCAGCCAAGATGTTGAGTACAGGGGCAGAAGGAACACTGAAGCTTTCTTT. Protein sequence: CASSQDVEYRGRRNTEAFF. The chain recombines TRBV4-3 with TRBJ1-1; 7 bases are a match to TRBD1. CDR3 length: 19 residues. The V gene end was trimmed by 0 bases and the J gene end by 1 base; junction bases not matched to a gene: 14. The germline V gene has CDR1 LGHNA and CDR2 YSLEER.

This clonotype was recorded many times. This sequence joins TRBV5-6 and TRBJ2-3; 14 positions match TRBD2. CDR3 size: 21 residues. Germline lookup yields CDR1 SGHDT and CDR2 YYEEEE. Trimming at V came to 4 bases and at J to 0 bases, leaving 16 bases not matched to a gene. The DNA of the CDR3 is TGTGCCAGCAGCGTAGACTCCGGGACTAGCGGGAGTCCTTCTAGCACAGATACGCAGTATTTT. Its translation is CASSVDSGTSGSPSSTDTQYF.

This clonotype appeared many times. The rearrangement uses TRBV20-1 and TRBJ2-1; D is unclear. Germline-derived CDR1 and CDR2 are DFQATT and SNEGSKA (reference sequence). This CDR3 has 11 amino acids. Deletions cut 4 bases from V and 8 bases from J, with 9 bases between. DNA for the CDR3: TGCAGTGCTACTCCCATCGATGAGCAGTTCTTC. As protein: CSATPIDEQFF.

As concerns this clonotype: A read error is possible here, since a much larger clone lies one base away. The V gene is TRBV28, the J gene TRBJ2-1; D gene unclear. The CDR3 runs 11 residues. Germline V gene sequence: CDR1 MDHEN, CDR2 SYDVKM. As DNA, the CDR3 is TGTGCCAGCAGCCCGGATAATGAGCATTTCTTC. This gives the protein CASSPDNEHFF.

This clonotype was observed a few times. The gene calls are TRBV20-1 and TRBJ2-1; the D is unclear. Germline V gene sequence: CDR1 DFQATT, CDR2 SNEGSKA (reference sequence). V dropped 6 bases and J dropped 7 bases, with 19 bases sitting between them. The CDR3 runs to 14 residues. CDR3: CSATKSFPPNEQFF. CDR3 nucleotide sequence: TGCAGTGCCACGAAAAGTTTTCCCCCGAATGAGCAGTTCTTC.

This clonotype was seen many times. CDR3 in DNA: TGTGCCAGCAGCCTAGACAGCACGAACACCGGGGAGCTGTTTTTT. The encoded protein is CASSLDSTNTGELFF. The V and J genes are TRBV7-2 and TRBJ2-2; D possibly corresponds to TRBD1 (5 bases). V shed 5 bases and J shed 0 bases, with 10 bases lying between them. CDR3 length: 15 residues. From germline, CDR1 is SGHTA and CDR2 FQGNSA.